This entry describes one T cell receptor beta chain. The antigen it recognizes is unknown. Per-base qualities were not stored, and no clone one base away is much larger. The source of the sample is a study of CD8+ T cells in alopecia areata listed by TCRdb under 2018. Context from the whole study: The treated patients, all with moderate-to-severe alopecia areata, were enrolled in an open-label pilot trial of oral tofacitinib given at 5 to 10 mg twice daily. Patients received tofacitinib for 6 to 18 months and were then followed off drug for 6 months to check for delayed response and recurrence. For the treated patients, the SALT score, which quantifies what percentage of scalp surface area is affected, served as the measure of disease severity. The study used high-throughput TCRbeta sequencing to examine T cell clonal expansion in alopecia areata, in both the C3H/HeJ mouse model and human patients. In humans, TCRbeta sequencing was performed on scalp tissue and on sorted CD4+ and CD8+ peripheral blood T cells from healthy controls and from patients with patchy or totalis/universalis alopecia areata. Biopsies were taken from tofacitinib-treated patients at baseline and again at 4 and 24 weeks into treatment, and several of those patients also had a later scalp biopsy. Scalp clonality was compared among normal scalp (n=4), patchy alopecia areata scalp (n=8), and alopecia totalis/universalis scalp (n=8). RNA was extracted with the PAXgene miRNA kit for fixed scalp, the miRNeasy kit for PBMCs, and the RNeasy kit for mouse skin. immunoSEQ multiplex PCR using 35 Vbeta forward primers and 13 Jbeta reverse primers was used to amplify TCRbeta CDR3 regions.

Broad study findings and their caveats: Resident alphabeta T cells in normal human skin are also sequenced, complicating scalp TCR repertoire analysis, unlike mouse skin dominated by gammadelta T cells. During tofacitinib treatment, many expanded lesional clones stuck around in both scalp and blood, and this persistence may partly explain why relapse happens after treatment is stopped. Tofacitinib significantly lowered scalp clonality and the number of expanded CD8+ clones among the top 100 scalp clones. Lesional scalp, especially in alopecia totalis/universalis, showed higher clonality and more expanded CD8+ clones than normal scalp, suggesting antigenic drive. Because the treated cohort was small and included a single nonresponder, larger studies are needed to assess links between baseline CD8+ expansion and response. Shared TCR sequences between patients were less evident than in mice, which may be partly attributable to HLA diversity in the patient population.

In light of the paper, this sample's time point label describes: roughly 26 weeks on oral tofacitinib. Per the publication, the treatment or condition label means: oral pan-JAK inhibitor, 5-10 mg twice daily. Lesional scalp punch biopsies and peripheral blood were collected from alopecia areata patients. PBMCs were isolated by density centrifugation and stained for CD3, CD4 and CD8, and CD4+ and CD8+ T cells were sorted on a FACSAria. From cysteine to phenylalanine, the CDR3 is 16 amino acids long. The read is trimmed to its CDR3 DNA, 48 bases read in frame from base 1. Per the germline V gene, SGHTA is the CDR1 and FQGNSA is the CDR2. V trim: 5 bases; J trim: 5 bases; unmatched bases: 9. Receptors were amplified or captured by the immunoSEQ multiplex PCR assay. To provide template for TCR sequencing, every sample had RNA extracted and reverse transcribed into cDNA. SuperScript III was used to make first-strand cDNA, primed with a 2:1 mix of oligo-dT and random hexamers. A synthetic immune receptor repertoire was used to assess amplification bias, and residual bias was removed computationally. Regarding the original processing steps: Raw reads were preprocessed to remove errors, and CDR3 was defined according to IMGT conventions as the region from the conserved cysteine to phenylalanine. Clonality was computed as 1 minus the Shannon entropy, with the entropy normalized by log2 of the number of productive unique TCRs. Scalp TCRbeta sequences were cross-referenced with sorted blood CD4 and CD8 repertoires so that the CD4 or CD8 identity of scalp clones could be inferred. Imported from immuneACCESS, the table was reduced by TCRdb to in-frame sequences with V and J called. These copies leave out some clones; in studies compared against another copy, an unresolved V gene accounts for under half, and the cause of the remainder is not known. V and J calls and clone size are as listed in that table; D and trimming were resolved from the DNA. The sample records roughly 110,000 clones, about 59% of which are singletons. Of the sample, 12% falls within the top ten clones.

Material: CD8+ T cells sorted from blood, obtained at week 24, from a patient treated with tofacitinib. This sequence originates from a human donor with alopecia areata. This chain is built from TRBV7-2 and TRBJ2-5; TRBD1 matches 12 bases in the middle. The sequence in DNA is TGTGCCAGCAGCAAACCGGGACAGGGGGCCAGGGAGACCCAGTACTTC. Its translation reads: CASSKPGQGARETQYF.